A selection of T cell receptor beta chains follows, all from one sample in a study of blood T cell repertoires in COVID-19. Measured with immunoSEQ multiplex PCR; TCRdb has only the in-frame clones, and not every one. The sample shows 15,000 to 20,000 clones, roughly nine tenths of them seen only once. The specimen was peripheral blood. Receptors originate from a man aged 55 to 69 with active COVID-19. The CDR3 runs from the conserved cysteine through the conserved F or W. D genes are given only for firm matches. The size field is filled for only some rows; it gives once, few, many or a size class.

CASSLGGNTGELFF	TRBV18	.	.	TRBJ2-2
CASSIGEDSGLGNQPQHF	TRBV19	.	.	TRBJ1-5
CATRVNSFTDTQYF	TRBV6-5	.	.	TRBJ2-3
CASSSIRLGQANTGELFF	TRBV18	.	TRBD1	TRBJ2-2
CASSSGDRGSRFF	TRBV28	.	TRBD1	TRBJ1-1
CASSTSSGGETYEQYF	TRBV28	.	TRBD2	TRBJ2-7
CASSTDRGRGYGYTF	TRBV7-9	.	TRBD1	TRBJ1-2
CATMIPQDSGANVLTF	TRBV15	.	.	TRBJ2-6
CASSPPLGGASGNTIYF	TRBV18	.	.	TRBJ1-3
CAGWGQGVTDTQYF	TRBV5-4	.	TRBD1	TRBJ2-3
CASSVTGGVGELFF	TRBV18	.	.	TRBJ2-2
CASSLPGEGARGPTEAFF	TRBV7-3	.	TRBD1	TRBJ1-1
CATSDRGRATDTQYF	TRBV24-1	.	TRBD2	TRBJ2-3
CASSLSTSGAHTDTQYF	TRBV7-8	.	TRBD2	TRBJ2-3
CASSVVSPETQYF	TRBV9	.	.	TRBJ2-5
CSVGPGGGIGYGYTF	TRBV29-1	.	.	TRBJ1-2
CASSPRAGDYEQYF	TRBV4-1	large	.	TRBJ2-7
CASSPRAGDYEQYF	TRBV13	.	.	TRBJ2-7
CSASISGRNRQETQYF	TRBV20-1	few	TRBD2	TRBJ2-5
CASSLSGETQYF	TRBV11-3	.	.	TRBJ2-5
CASTFLQGEAFF	TRBV11-2	.	.	TRBJ1-1
CAWSVAGRDAGELFF	TRBV30	.	TRBD2	TRBJ2-2
CAWGIQGSTDTQYF	TRBV30	.	TRBD1	TRBJ2-3
CATRFSEGAAGELFF	TRBV6-5	once	TRBD1	TRBJ2-2
CASSENGLSGDIQYF	TRBV10-1	.	.	TRBJ2-4
CASSQVGRGYHGYTF	TRBV4-1	.	.	TRBJ1-2
CASSPRTSGGPTELFF	TRBV5-4	.	TRBD2	TRBJ2-2
CASSGLAGEGAGELFF	TRBV5-4	.	TRBD2	TRBJ2-2
CASSHAGRKETQYF	TRBV4-2	.	.	TRBJ2-5
CASSPNRAETEAFF	TRBV6-2/TRBV6-3	.	.	TRBJ1-1
CASSFKGLAATFDNEQFF	TRBV6-2/TRBV6-3	.	TRBD2	TRBJ2-1
CASSPDRVAEAFF	TRBV11-2	.	TRBD1	TRBJ1-1
CSVLPYVGGTSGRTSHEQFF	TRBV29-1	few	TRBD2	TRBJ2-1
CASSLIGLGEDSNQPQHF	TRBV7-9	.	.	TRBJ1-5
CASSFEGQFNQPQHF	TRBV7-2	.	.	TRBJ1-5
CASSLMGAYNSPLHF	TRBV7-9	.	.	TRBJ1-6
CASSLVTLAGGYNEQFF	TRBV5-8	.	TRBD2	TRBJ2-1
CASSLEGPLAGISEQYF	TRBV7-9	.	TRBD2	TRBJ2-7
CASSPEGWVDTQYF	TRBV7-9	.	.	TRBJ2-3
CASSPQLAGGPYAYNEQFF	TRBV28	.	TRBD2	TRBJ2-1
CASSFPEGNTIYF	TRBV5-5	.	.	TRBJ1-3
CATSSVYSGANVLTF	TRBV15	once	.	TRBJ2-6
CASSMGVAGIPVGGNEQFF	TRBV19	.	TRBD2	TRBJ2-1
CASSYSGQGGTPLHF	TRBV6-5	.	TRBD1	TRBJ1-6
CASSVDLTDTQYF	TRBV9	.	.	TRBJ2-3
CASSRTVKPLHF	TRBV27	.	.	TRBJ1-6